The 27 T cell receptor beta chains below were found in one sample sequenced in a study of cytomegalovirus exposure and HLA in healthy donors. The PCR was carried out with 60 Vbeta primers and 13 Jbeta primers. Profiling relied on immunoSEQ multiplex PCR, and the TCRdb table lists in-frame clones only, not all of them. Of 100,000 to 150,000 clones in the sample, roughly 80% were seen once. Sequenced input: PBMCs. These receptors originate from a woman between 40 and 50 years old in good health and CMV-seronegative.

V usage is TRBV6-6 and J usage is TRBJ2-7; D possibly corresponds to TRBD1 (5 bases). This CDR3 contains 14 residues. Trimming stripped 10 bases from V and 3 bases from J, with 19 bases between. Germline V CDR1 and CDR2: MNHNY, SVGAGI (reference sequence). In nucleotides, the CDR3 is TGTGCCACCAACGACCAGGGCACCGACTACGAGCAGTACTTC. Amino acids: CATNDQGTDYEQYF.

This clone was observed a single time. The chain has TRBV28 and TRBJ2-2; no clear D gene. The CDR3 sequence is 12 residues long. V lost 6 bases to trimming and J lost 5 bases, with 7 bases between them. Germline CDR1 MDHEN, CDR2 SYDVKM. The CDR3 DNA reads as TGTGCCAGCAGCCTCCCGACCGGGGAGCTGTTTTTT. As protein: CASSLPTGELFF.

This clone occurred a few times. The chain employs TRBV7-2 and TRBJ1-1; no definite D call. The CDR3 contains 13 residues. Germline lookup yields CDR1 SGHTA and CDR2 FQGNSA. The ends were cut back, 3 bases at V and 3 bases at J, with 8 bases in the middle. In DNA, the CDR3 is TGTGCCAGCAGCTTGGCGGCTTACACTGAAGCTTTCTTT. Protein: CASSLAAYTEAFF.

The J gene is TRBJ2-4, the V gene TRBV6-1, with 12 bases matching TRBD2. V lost 0 bases, J lost 7 bases, and 4 bases stayed unmatched. The CDR3 consists of 16 residues. Germline CDR1 MNHNS, CDR2 SASEGT. CDR3 in DNA: TGTGCCAGCAGTGAAGCGACTAGCGGGGGTAGGAACATTCAGTACTTC. Residues: CASSEATSGGRNIQYF.

The J gene is TRBJ2-3, the V gene TRBV9; 11 bases are shared with TRBD2. Germline V gene lookup returns CDR1 SGDLS and CDR2 YYNGEE. V trimming: 6 bases; J trimming: 4 bases; junction bases outside the gene matches: 7. The CDR3 has 15 residues. In nucleotides, the CDR3 is TGTGCCAGCACCTTAGCGGGGGGGCGGGCAGATACGCAGTATTTT. It codes for CASTLAGGRADTQYF.

V gene TRBV20-1 combines with J gene TRBJ1-2, with D unresolved. The V end lost 6 bases, the J end lost 4 bases, and 9 bases lay between the germline ends. Germline loops: CDR1 DFQATT, CDR2 SNEGSKA (reference sequence). There are 11 residues in the CDR3. The CDR3 here is CSALEGYGYTF. For the CDR3, the DNA is TGCAGTGCCCTGGAGGGCTATGGCTACACCTTC.

Of note for this clone: An end of the junction does not agree with germline; a read error may underlie this. The rearrangement links TRBV27 to TRBJ1-2; TRBD1 matches at 9 bases. CDR3 length equals 12 residues. The germline V gene has CDR1 MNHEY and CDR2 SMNVEV (reference sequence). CDR3 amino acids: CASSNRDRDSPF. CDR3 coding DNA: TGTGCCAGCAGTAACCGGGACAGGGATTCCCCCTTC.

The genes are TRBV27 and TRBJ2-7, with TRBD2 identical over 7 bases. J was trimmed by 1 base and V by 5 bases; bases with no gene match: 5. There are 14 residues in the CDR3. CDR1 is MNHEY and CDR2 is SMNVEV in the germline V gene (reference sequence). Here the CDR3 DNA reads TGTGCCAGCAGTACCTCCGGGGGGTCCTACGAGCAGTACTTC. It is translated as CASSTSGGSYEQYF.

The DNA for the CDR3 is TGTGCCAGCAGCTGGACAGGGGTTGGAGAAAAACTGTTTTTT. This encodes CASSWTGVGEKLFF. The chain recombines TRBV7-6 with TRBJ1-4; 9 bases fit TRBD1. The CDR3 sequence is 14 residues long. Trimming cost V 4 bases and J 8 bases; bases outside gene matches: 5. Germline values: CDR1 SGHVS, CDR2 FNYEAQ.

CDR3 DNA sequence: TGTGCCAGCAGTTATCGGGGACAGGGCACTGAAGCTTTCTTT. It yields the protein CASSYRGQGTEAFF. The J gene is TRBJ1-1, the V gene TRBV6-5, with 9 bases that match TRBD1. V gave up 3 bases and J gave up 4 bases; unmatched junction bases: 3. Germline V gives CDR1 MNHEY, CDR2 SVGAGI. The CDR3 loop spans 14 amino acids.

V usage is TRBV27 and J usage is TRBJ1-3; 8 bases fit TRBD1. The J segment lost 0 bases and the V segment lost 8 bases, leaving 6 bases of the junction unmatched. Germline CDR1 reads MNHEY; CDR2 reads SMNVEV (reference sequence). The CDR3 runs to 15 residues. The CDR3: CASVGTGASGNTIYF. The DNA of the CDR3 is TGTGCCAGCGTTGGGACAGGAGCCTCTGGAAACACCATATATTTT.

The chain carries TRBV9 and TRBJ1-5, with D perhaps matching TRBD1 (5 bases). V lost 0 bases, J lost 6 bases, and 13 bases lay in between. Germline values: CDR1 SGDLS, CDR2 YYNGEE. The CDR3 is 15 residues long. The CDR3 bases are TGTGCCAGCAGCGTAGCCGGTGAGCAGGGTCAGCCCCAGCATTTT. This translates into CASSVAGEQGQPQHF.

This CDR3 is CASSQAHGSFYEQYF. Written as DNA, the CDR3 is TGCGCCAGCAGCCAAGCGCATGGCAGTTTCTACGAGCAGTACTTC. The chain joins TRBV4-3 to TRBJ2-7; D not certain. V lost 1 base to trimming and J lost 3 bases, with 13 bases between them. Per the germline V gene, CDR1 is LGHNA and CDR2 is YSLEER. The CDR3 length is 15 residues.

This CDR3 is CASSQDSRGETEAFF. CDR3 bases: TGTGCCAGCAGCCAAGATTCGCGGGGGGAAACTGAAGCTTTCTTT. The V gene is TRBV4-2, the J gene TRBJ1-1; the D gene is possibly TRBD1 (5 bases). V was trimmed by 0 bases and J by 5 bases, leaving 13 bases between them. The CDR3 is 15 residues long. The V gene's germline CDR1 is LGHNA and CDR2 YNFKEQ.

CDR3 nucleotide sequence: TGTGCCAGCAGCCAACCCCGGTGGGGGCCCCAGGCCTATGAGCAGTTCTTC. Its protein is CASSQPRWGPQAYEQFF. The chain is built from TRBV14 and TRBJ2-1; weak D call: TRBD1 (6 bases). The ends were cut back, 2 bases at V and 8 bases at J, with 22 bases in the middle. CDR3 length: 17 residues. Germline CDR1 and CDR2: SGHDN and FVKESK.

The count of this clone is one. The chain couples TRBV4-1 to TRBJ2-7; possibly TRBD2 for D (6 bases). From germline, CDR1 is MGHRA and CDR2 YSYEKL. V was pared by 0 bases and J by 3 bases, with 12 bases between. This CDR3 has 15 residues. For the CDR3, the DNA is TGCGCCAGCAGCCAAGATAGAGGAGGGTACTACGAGCAGTACTTC. It codes for CASSQDRGGYYEQYF.

CDR3 bases: TGTGCCAGCAGTTATGAGCTGAGGGATGGCTACACCTTC. Its translation: CASSYELRDGYTF. The chain carries TRBV6-5 and TRBJ1-2; D uncertain. Germline CDR1 reads MNHEY; CDR2 reads SVGAGI. CDR3 length: 13 residues. The ends were cut back, 3 bases at V and 6 bases at J, with 11 bases in the middle.

The chain has TRBV27 and TRBJ2-5, with TRBD2 identical over 11 bases. Germline CDR1 is MNHEY and CDR2 is SMNVEV (reference sequence). This CDR3 is 17 amino acids long. V was clipped by 0 bases and J by 5 bases; unmatched bases: 8. CDR3 protein: CASSLSLPLAGAETQYF. CDR3 DNA sequence: TGTGCCAGCAGTTTATCGCTTCCACTAGCGGGAGCGGAGACCCAGTACTTC.

The chain links TRBV7-2 to TRBJ2-5; TRBD2 matches at 9 bases. Germline CDR1 reads SGHTA; CDR2 reads FQGNSA. This CDR3 comprises 16 residues. Trimming cost V 4 bases and J 5 bases; bases outside gene matches: 11. CDR3 in amino acids: CASSSLRGAGGETQYF. Here the CDR3 DNA reads TGTGCCAGCAGCTCTTTAAGGGGGGCGGGAGGGGAGACCCAGTACTTC.

This sequence joins TRBV19 and TRBJ2-3; a possible D gene is TRBD1 (5 bases). The CDR3 has 14 residues. V shed 8 bases and J shed 1 base, with 13 bases lying between them. The germline V gene encodes CDR1 LNHDA and CDR2 SQIVND (reference sequence). The CDR3 here is CASGHSAGTDTQYF. In DNA, the CDR3 is TGTGCCAGTGGACATTCTGCGGGCACAGATACGCAGTATTTT.

The CDR3, as DNA: TGCAGCGTCTCGGGACTAGCGGGAGTCCACGAGCAGTACTTC. The encoded protein is CSVSGLAGVHEQYF. This chain connects TRBV29-1 to TRBJ2-7; 14 nucleotides line up with TRBD2. Germline CDR1 and CDR2: SQVTM and ANQGSEA. The CDR3 runs 14 residues. The V segment lost 6 bases and the J segment 5 bases; nucleotides outside the gene matches: 6.

The chain couples TRBV15 to TRBJ1-4; no reliable D call. CDR3 length equals 16 residues. Looked up from germline, CDR1 is LNHNV and CDR2 is YYDKDF (reference sequence). V was shortened by 0 bases and J by 2 bases, with 10 bases between the two germline ends. For the CDR3, the DNA is TGTGCCACCAGCAGAGATCGGGGTCTGACTAATGAAAAACTGTTTTTT. As protein: CATSRDRGLTNEKLFF.

The chain combines TRBV5-1 with TRBJ1-3, with 8 nucleotides matching TRBD1. The germline V gene has CDR1 SGHRS and CDR2 YFSETQ. The CDR3 runs 17 residues. V shed 5 bases and J 0 bases; nucleotides not matched to a gene: 10. The CDR3 nucleotides are TGCGCCAGCAGTCTTGCCGGGACAGGAAACTCTGGAAACACCATATATTTT. Translated: CASSLAGTGNSGNTIYF.

This clone has a single count. V and J are TRBV9 and TRBJ2-7, with 11 positions matching TRBD1. The CDR3 contains 15 residues. Germline loops: CDR1 SGDLS, CDR2 YYNGEE. V shed 4 bases and J 1 base; nucleotides not matched to a gene: 4. CDR3 amino acids: CASSPGTGGSYEQYF. The CDR3 DNA follows: TGTGCCAGCAGCCCCGGGACAGGGGGTTCCTACGAGCAGTACTTC.

This clone was seen just once. This chain joins TRBV6-1 and TRBJ2-5, with a weak D call TRBD2 (5 bases). This CDR3 contains 14 residues. The germline gives CDR1 MNHNS, CDR2 SASEGT. Trimming shortened V by 0 bases and J by 5 bases, and 10 bases separated the two germline ends. The CDR3 DNA follows: TGTGCCAGCAGTGAAGCCGGGGTCCAGGAGACCCAGTACTTC. Translation: CASSEAGVQETQYF.

V usage is TRBV25-1 and J usage is TRBJ2-5; 9 positions agree with TRBD1. This CDR3 spans 14 amino acids. V trimming: 4 bases; J trimming: 4 bases; junction bases outside the gene matches: 4. Per germline, CDR1 MGHDK and CDR2 SYGVNS. DNA of the CDR3: TGTGCCAGCAGTGTACAGGGGGCCGGAGAGACCCAGTACTTC. Translating it yields CASSVQGAGETQYF. Full variable domain (remainder filled in from reference TRBV25-1 and TRBJ2-5): EADIYQTPRYLVIGTGKKITLECSQTMGHDKMYWYQQDPGMELHLIHYSYGVNSTEKGDLSSESTVSRIRTEHFPLTLESARPSHTSQYLCASSVQGAGETQYFGPGTRLLVL.

Concerning this clone itself: One end of the junction varies from germline; a read error may be responsible. The V and J genes are TRBV28 and TRBJ1-1, with TRBD1 identical over 8 bases. Germline values: CDR1 MDHEN, CDR2 SYDVKM. The CDR3 has 11 residues. The CDR3 sequence: CASSFRGRNLF. The CDR3 coding sequence is TGTGCCAGCTCGTTCAGGGGGCGGAACCTCTTT.